This TCR beta chain was captured by sequencing in a study of T cells in Graves' hyperthyroidism and ophthalmopathy. At least ten counts were recorded for this clonotype. Its specificity is not known. The study, taken as a whole, reports: Most thyroid-expanded clonotypes above 0.001 were also found in blood.

The study left out patients who had uncontrolled infection, other autoimmune disease, pregnancy or lactation. Amplified TCR beta CDR3 regions came from RNA transcripts. RT-PCR in the first round (using the HTBI primer set) targeted the TCR CDR3. TCRdb re-analysed the multiplex PCR reads in MiXCR, keeping a single row per CDR3 protein. The sample has about 360,000 distinct CDR3 sequences, approximately 13% seen once. The source is a woman aged 18-29 years with Graves' hyperthyroidism. The material sequenced was blood.

CDR3 in amino acids: CASSIVEGTNTEAFF. DNA of the CDR3: TGTGCCAGTAGTATAGTTGAGGGGACGAACACTGAAGCTTTCTTT. The chain has TRBV19 and TRBJ1-1, with a tentative D call TRBD1 (5 bases). The germline gives CDR1 LNHDA, CDR2 SQIVND (reference sequence). Trimming took off 1 base at V and 1 base at J, with 10 bases between the two ends. CDR3 size: 15 residues.